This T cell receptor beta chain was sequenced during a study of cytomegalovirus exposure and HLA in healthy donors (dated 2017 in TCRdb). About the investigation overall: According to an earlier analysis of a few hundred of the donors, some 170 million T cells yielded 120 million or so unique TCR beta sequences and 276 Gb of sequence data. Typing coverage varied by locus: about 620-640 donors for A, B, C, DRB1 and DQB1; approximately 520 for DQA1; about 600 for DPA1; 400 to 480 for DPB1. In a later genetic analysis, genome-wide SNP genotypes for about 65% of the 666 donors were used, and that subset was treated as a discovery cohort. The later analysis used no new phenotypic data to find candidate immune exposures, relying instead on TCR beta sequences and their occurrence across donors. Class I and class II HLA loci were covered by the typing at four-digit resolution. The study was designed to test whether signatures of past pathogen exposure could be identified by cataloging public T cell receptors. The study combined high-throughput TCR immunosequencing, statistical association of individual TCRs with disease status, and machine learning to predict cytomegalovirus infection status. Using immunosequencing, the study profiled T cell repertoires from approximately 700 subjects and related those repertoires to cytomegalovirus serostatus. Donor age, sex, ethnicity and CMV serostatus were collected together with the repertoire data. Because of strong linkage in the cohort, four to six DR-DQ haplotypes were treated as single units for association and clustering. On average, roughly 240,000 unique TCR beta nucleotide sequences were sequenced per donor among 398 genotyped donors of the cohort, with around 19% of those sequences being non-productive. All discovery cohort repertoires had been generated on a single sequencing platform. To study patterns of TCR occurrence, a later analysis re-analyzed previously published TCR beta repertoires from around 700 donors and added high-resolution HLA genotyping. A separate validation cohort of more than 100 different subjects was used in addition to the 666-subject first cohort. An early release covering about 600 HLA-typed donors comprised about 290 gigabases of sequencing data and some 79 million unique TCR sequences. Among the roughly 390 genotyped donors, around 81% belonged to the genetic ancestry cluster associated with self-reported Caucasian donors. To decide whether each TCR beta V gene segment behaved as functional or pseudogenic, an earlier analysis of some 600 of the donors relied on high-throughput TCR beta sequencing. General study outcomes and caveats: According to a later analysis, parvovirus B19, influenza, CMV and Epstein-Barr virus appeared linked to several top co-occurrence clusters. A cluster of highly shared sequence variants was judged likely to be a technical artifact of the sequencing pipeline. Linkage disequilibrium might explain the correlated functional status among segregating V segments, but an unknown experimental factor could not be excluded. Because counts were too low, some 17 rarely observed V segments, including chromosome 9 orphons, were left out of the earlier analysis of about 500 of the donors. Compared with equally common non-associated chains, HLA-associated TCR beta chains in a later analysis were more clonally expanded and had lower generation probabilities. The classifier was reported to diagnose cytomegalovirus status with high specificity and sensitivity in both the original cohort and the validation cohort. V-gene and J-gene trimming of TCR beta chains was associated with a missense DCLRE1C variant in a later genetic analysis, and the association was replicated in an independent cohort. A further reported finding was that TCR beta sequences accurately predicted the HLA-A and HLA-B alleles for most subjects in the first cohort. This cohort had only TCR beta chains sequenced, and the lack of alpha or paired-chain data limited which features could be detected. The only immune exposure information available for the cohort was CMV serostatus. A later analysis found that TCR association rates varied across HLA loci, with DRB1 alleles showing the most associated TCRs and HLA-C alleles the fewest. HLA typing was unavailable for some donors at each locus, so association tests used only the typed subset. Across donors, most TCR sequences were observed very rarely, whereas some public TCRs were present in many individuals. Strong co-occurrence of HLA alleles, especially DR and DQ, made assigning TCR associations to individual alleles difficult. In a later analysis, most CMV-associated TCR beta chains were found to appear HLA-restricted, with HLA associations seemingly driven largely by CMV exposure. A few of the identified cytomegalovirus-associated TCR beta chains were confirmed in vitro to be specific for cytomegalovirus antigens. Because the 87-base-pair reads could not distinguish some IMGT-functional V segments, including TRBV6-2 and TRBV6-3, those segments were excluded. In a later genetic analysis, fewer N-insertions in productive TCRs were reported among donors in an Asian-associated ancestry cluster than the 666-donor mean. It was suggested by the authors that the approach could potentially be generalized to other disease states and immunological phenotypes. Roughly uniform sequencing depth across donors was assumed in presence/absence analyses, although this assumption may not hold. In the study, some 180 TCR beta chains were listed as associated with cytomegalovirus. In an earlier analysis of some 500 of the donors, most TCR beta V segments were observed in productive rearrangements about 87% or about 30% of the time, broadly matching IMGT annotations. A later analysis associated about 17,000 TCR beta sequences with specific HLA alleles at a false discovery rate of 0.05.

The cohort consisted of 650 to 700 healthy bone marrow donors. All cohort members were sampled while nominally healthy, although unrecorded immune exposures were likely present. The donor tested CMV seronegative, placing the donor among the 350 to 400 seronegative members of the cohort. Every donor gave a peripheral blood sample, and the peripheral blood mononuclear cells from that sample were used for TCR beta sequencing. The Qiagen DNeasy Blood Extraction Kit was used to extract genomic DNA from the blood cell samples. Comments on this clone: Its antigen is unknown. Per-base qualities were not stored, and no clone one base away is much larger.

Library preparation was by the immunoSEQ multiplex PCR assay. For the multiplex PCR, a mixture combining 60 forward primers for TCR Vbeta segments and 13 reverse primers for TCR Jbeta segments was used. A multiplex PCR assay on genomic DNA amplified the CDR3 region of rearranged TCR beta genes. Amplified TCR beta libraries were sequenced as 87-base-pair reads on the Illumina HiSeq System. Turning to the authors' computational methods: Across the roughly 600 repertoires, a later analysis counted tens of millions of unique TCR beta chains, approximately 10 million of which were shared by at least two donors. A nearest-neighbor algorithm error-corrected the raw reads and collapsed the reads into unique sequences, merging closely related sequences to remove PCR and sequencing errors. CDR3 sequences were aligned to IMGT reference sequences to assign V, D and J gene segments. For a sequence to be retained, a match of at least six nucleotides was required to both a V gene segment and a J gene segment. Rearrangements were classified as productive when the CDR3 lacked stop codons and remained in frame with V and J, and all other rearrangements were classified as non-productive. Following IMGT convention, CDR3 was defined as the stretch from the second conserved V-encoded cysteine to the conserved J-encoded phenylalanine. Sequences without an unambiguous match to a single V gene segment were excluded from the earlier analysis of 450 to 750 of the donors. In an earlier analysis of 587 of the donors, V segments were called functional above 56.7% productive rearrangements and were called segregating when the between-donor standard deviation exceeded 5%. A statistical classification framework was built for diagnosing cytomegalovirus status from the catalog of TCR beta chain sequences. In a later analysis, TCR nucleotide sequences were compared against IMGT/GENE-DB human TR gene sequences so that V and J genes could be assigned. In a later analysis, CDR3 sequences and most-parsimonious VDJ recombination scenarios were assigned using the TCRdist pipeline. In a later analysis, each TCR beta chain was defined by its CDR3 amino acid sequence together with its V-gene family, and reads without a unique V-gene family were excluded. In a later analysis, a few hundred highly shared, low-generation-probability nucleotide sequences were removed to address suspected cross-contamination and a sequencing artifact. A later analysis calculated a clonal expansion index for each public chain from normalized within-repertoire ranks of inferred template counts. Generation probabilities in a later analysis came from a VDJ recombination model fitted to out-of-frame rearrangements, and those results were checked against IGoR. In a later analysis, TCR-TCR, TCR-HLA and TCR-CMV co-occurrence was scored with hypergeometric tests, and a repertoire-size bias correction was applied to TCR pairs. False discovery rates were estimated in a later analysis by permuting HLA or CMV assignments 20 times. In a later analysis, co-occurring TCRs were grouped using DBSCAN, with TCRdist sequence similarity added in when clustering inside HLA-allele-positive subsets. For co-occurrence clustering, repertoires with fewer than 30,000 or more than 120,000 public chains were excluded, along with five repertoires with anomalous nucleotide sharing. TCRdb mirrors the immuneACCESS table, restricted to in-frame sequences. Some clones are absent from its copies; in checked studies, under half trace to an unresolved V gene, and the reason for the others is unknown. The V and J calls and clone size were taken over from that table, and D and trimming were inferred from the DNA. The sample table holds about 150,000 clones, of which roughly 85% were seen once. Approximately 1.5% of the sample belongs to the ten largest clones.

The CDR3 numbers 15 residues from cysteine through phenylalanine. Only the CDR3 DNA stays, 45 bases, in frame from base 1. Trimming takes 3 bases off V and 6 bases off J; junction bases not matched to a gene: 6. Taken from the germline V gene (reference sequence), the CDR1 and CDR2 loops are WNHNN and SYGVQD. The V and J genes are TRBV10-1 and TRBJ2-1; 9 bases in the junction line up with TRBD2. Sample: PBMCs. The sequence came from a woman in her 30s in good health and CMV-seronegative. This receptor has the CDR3 CASSDYSGGFNEQFF. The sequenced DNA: TGCGCCAGCAGTGACTATAGCGGGGGTTTCAATGAGCAGTTCTTC.